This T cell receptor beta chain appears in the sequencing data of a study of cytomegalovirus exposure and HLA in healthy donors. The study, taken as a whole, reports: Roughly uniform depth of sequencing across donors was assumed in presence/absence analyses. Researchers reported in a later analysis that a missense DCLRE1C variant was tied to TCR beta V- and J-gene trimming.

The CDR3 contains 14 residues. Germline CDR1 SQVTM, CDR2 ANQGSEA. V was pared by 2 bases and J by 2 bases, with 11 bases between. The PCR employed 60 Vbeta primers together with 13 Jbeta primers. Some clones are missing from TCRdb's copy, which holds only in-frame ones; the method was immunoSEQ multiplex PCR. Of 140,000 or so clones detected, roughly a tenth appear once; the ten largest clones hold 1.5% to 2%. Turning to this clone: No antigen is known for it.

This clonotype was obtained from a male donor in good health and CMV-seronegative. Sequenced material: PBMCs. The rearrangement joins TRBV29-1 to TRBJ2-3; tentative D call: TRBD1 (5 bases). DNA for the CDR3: TGCAGCGTTGAAAGGAACAGGAACACAGATACGCAGTATTTT. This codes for CSVERNRNTDTQYF.